These 23 T cell receptor beta chains were sequenced from one sample in a study of T-cell reconstitution after alpha-beta-depleted transplantation in children. Unique molecular identifiers featured in how the TCRbeta library was prepared. TCRdb used MiXCR to reprocess the PCR reads, holding one entry per CDR3 protein. The data contain 100,000 to 120,000 distinct CDR3 sequences, 5% to 7% of them singletons. The sample in question was PBMCs, mostly from graft donor cells, obtained 360 days after TCRalphabeta/CD19-depleted stem cell transplant. These receptors were collected from a male patient aged 2-10 years who had a stem cell transplant for acute lymphoblastic leukemia, so the T cells may come from the graft donor.

This clonotype was seen repeatedly, ten times or more. The chain uses TRBV6-4 and TRBJ2-2; a possible D gene is TRBD2 (6 bases). Between the trimmed V and J ends, which lost 5 bases and 4 bases, there was a span of 11 bases. Looked up from germline, CDR1 is MRHNA and CDR2 is SNTAGT. CDR3 length: 14 amino acids. CDR3 sequence: CASSRGSGTGELFF. The CDR3 nucleotides are TGTGCCAGCAGTCGGGGGTCCGGCACCGGGGAGCTGTTTTTT.

Turning to this clonotype: Given a much more abundant clone one base away, this may be a read error. V is TRBV7-9 and J is TRBJ2-3; TRBD1 might be the D (7 bases). The CDR3 is 15 residues long. The germline CDR1 and CDR2 sequences are SEHNR and FQNEAQ (reference sequence). CDR3 in amino acids: CASSFLTGRKQRKFF. The CDR3 DNA sequence: TGTGCCAGCAGCTTTCTGACAGGGAGGAAGCAAAGAAAGTTTTTT.

The chain combines TRBV27 with TRBJ2-1; D is perhaps TRBD2 (5 bases). The germline V and J ends were trimmed by 1 base and 6 bases, with 7 bases remaining between them. This CDR3 region has 13 residues. Germline V gene sequence: CDR1 MNHEY, CDR2 SMNVEV (reference sequence). The CDR3 loop is CASSLLRANEQFF. Written as DNA, the CDR3 is TGTGCCAGCAGTTTATTGCGGGCCAATGAGCAGTTCTTC.

This clonotype was picked up many times. V gene TRBV24-1 combines with J gene TRBJ2-1; D is possibly TRBD2 (6 bases). The V end lost 4 bases, the J end lost 0 bases, and 12 bases lay between the germline ends. CDR1 is KGHDR and CDR2 is SFDVKD in the germline V gene. CDR3 length: 16 residues. This chain's CDR3 is CATSDLGGTSYNEQFF. In nucleotides, the CDR3 is TGTGCCACCAGTGACCTTGGCGGGACCTCCTACAATGAGCAGTTCTTC.

V gene TRBV7-7 combines with J gene TRBJ2-5; TRBD2 matches 12 bases. Trimming cost V 3 bases and J 1 base; bases outside gene matches: 3. CDR3 length: 16 residues. CDR1 SSHAT and CDR2 FNYEAQ come from the germline V gene (reference sequence). DNA for the CDR3: TGTGCCAGCAGCTTCCGACTAGCGGGGGCCCAAGAGACCCAGTACTTC. Protein product: CASSFRLAGAQETQYF.

The rearrangement joins TRBV6-2 or TRBV6-3 to TRBJ2-2; D not resolved. The CDR3 is 13 residues long. The germline V gene encodes CDR1 MNHEY and CDR2 SVGEGT. The germline V and J ends were trimmed by 3 bases and 6 bases, with 8 bases remaining between them. CDR3 sequence (DNA): TGTGCCAGCAGTTATCTCCGGGCCGGGGAGCTGTTTTTT. Protein product: CASSYLRAGELFF.

This clonotype has at least ten counts. The chain couples TRBV20-1 to TRBJ2-7, with TRBD2 matching over 11 bases. The J segment lost 5 bases and the V segment lost 6 bases, leaving 12 bases of the junction unmatched. From germline, CDR1 is DFQATT and CDR2 SNEGSKA (reference sequence). The CDR3 has 15 residues. This CDR3 is CSARGSGRALDEQYF. The CDR3 nucleotides read TGCAGTGCCCGGGGTAGCGGGAGGGCCCTCGACGAGCAGTACTTC.

The table lists this clonotype with many counts. The gene calls are TRBV7-3 and TRBJ2-3; TRBD2 matches at 10 bases. The CDR3 is 15 amino acids. Germline CDR1 SGHTA, CDR2 FQGTGA. With V trimmed by 5 bases and J by 1 base, 3 bases remained unmatched. CDR3 region: CASSLGTSGTDTQYF. CDR3 DNA sequence: TGTGCCAGCAGCCTAGGGACTAGCGGCACAGATACGCAGTATTTT. The complete variable domain, with remaining parts taken from reference TRBV7-3 and TRBJ2-3, reads GAGVSQTPSNKVTEKGKYVELRCDPISGHTALYWYRQSLGQGPEFLIYFQGTGAADDSGLPNDRFFAVRPEGSVSTLKIQRTERGDSAVYLCASSLGTSGTDTQYFGPGTRLTVL.

This clonotype was recorded many times. The V and J genes are TRBV5-1 and TRBJ2-5; D is undetermined. Germline CDR1 reads SGHRS; CDR2 reads YFSETQ. The V end was cut by 0 bases, the J end by 2 bases, with 14 bases between. The CDR3 sequence is 16 residues long. The CDR3 loop reads CASSLESARPQETQYF. The CDR3 region has the DNA TGCGCCAGCAGCTTGGAATCCGCCCGCCCACAAGAGACCCAGTACTTC.

The rearrangement uses TRBV2 and TRBJ1-5; D is unclear. The germline V gene encodes CDR1 SNHLY and CDR2 FYNNEI. V gave up 0 bases and J gave up 4 bases, with 13 bases separating them. This CDR3 region has 16 residues. CDR3 residues: CASSEAIGAANQPQHF. The CDR3 DNA reads as TGTGCCAGCAGTGAAGCGATAGGAGCCGCGAATCAGCCCCAGCATTTT.

As to this clonotype: At one end the junction does not follow the germline gene, possibly because of a read error. This chain joins TRBV28 and TRBJ2-3; tentatively, D is TRBD2 (6 bases). The CDR3 sequence is 14 residues long. From germline, CDR1 is MDHEN and CDR2 SYDVKM. Here the CDR3 DNA reads TGTGCCAGCAGTTTATTGGGACTCACAGATAAGCAGTATTTT. Translated, it gives CASSLLGLTDKQYF. The full variable domain, its missing parts supplied by reference TRBV28 and TRBJ2-3, is DVKVTQSSRYLVKRTGEKVFLECVQDMDHENMFWYRQDPGLGLRLIYFSYDVKMKEKGDIPEGYSVSREKKERFSLILESASTNQTSMYLCASSLLGLTDKQYFGPGTRLTVL.

This clonotype was counted many times. The rearrangement uses TRBV29-1 and TRBJ1-1; D may be TRBD1 (5 bases). V was clipped by 3 bases and J by 0 bases, with 8 bases between them. The germline CDR1 and CDR2 sequences are SQVTM and ANQGSEA. The CDR3 totals 13 residues. This CDR3 reads CSVDGAMNTEAFF. As DNA, the CDR3 is TGCAGCGTTGATGGGGCCATGAACACTGAAGCTTTCTTT.

This clonotype was seen a few times. This chain joins TRBV28 and TRBJ2-1; TRBD2 matches 13 bases. V was clipped by 6 bases and J by 8 bases; unmatched bases: 7. Germline assignment: CDR1 MDHEN and CDR2 SYDVKM. The CDR3 contains 15 residues. DNA for the CDR3: TGTGCCAGCAGATATGGACTAGCGGGAGTTGATGAGCAGTTCTTC. This encodes CASRYGLAGVDEQFF.

This clonotype has more than one count but fewer than ten. V and J are TRBV10-3 and TRBJ2-5, with D possibly being TRBD2 (5 bases). The CDR3 has 12 residues. Trimming cost V 10 bases and J 2 bases, with 11 bases left between them. Looked up from germline, CDR1 is ENHRY and CDR2 is SYGVKD. The CDR3 region has the DNA TGTGCCACTGGAACTAGACAAGAGACCCAGTACTTC. It is translated as CATGTRQETQYF.

This clonotype was seen many times. The chain recombines TRBV7-2 with TRBJ1-1; D is ambiguous. Germline assignment: CDR1 SGHTA and CDR2 FQGNSA. The CDR3 is made up of 13 amino acids. Trimming removed 3 bases from V and 7 bases from J, with 12 bases in between. For the CDR3, the DNA is TGTGCCAGCAGCTTCATTTTTGATAATGAAGCTTTCTTT. Its translation: CASSFIFDNEAFF. Drawing the rest from reference TRBV7-2 and TRBJ1-1, the complete variable domain is GAGVSQSPSNKVTEKGKDVELRCDPISGHTALYWYRQSLGQGLEFLIYFQGNSAPDKSGLPSDRFSAERTGGSVSTLTIQRTQQEDSAVYLCASSFIFDNEAFFGQGTRLTVV.

Written as DNA, the CDR3 is TGCAGTGCTAGAATTGACAGGAGTAGCTCCTACGAGCAGTACTTC. Translation gives CSARIDRSSSYEQYF. The V call is TRBV20-1, the J call TRBJ2-7, with D possibly being TRBD1 (6 bases). Between the trimmed V and J ends, which lost 2 bases and 0 bases, there was a span of 14 bases. CDR1 DFQATT and CDR2 SNEGSKA come from the germline V gene (reference sequence). The CDR3 sequence is 15 residues long.

This clonotype was seen only a few times. The V and J genes are TRBV9 and TRBJ1-4; D is uncertain. The V and J ends lost 1 base and 10 bases respectively, with 14 bases between them. Germline V lookup: CDR1 SGDLS, CDR2 YYNGEE. This CDR3 is built from 14 residues. CDR3 sequence reads: CASSVNGAARKLFF. CDR3 in DNA: TGTGCCAGCAGCGTAAACGGCGCGGCGAGAAAACTGTTTTTT.

This clonotype was seen at least ten times. The rearrangement joins TRBV11-2 to TRBJ1-4, with D tentatively TRBD1 (5 bases). Germline V lookup: CDR1 SGHAT, CDR2 FQNNGV. This CDR3 region has 15 residues. Trimming took 4 bases from V and 4 from J, leaving 13 bases between them. The CDR3, as DNA: TGTGCCAGCAGCTCAATAGAGACAGTTAATGAAAAACTGTTTTTT. Its protein is CASSSIETVNEKLFF.

In its sample, this clonotype was seen a few times. The V and J genes are TRBV25-1 and TRBJ2-1; D remains ambiguous. CDR1 and CDR2 from the germline V gene are MGHDK and SYGVNS. The CDR3 length is 13 residues. Trimming left V 3 bases short and J 3 bases short, with 6 bases between. The CDR3 nucleotides read TGTGCCAGCAGTGAGCGGAACTACAATGAGCAGTTCTTC. It translates to CASSERNYNEQFF.

The chain is built from TRBV7-9 and TRBJ2-5; D could derive from TRBD1 or TRBD2 (5 bases each). This CDR3 has 14 amino acids. Germline loops: CDR1 SEHNR, CDR2 FQNEAQ (reference sequence). V lost 3 bases and J lost 7, with 15 bases in between. The CDR3 here is CASSFGTSLGTQYF. The CDR3 nucleotides are TGTGCCAGCAGCTTCGGGACGTCCCTGGGGACCCAGTACTTC.

This clonotype was counted many times. This chain joins TRBV7-2 and TRBJ2-1; D could derive from TRBD1 or TRBD2 (5 bases each). V was cut by 0 bases and J by 0 bases, with 12 bases left in between. This CDR3 spans 17 amino acids. From germline, CDR1 is SGHTA and CDR2 FQGNSA. The CDR3 bases are TGTGCCAGCAGCTTAGCGCCAAGGGGAGCCTCCTACAATGAGCAGTTCTTC. As protein: CASSLAPRGASYNEQFF. Full variable domain (outside the CDR3, taken from reference TRBV7-2 and TRBJ2-1): GAGVSQSPSNKVTEKGKDVELRCDPISGHTALYWYRQSLGQGLEFLIYFQGNSAPDKSGLPSDRFSAERTGGSVSTLTIQRTQQEDSAVYLCASSLAPRGASYNEQFFGPGTRLTVL.

Ten or more counts support this clonotype. The V and J genes are TRBV29-1 and TRBJ1-2; maybe TRBD1 (6 bases). This CDR3 comprises 12 residues. Per the germline V gene, CDR1 is SQVTM and CDR2 is ANQGSEA. Trimming shortened V by 2 bases and J by 3 bases, and 7 bases separated the two germline ends. CDR3 loop: CSVERTDYGYTF. CDR3 coding DNA: TGCAGCGTTGAAAGGACAGACTATGGCTACACCTTC.

This clonotype came up many times. The chain joins TRBV27 to TRBJ1-6; D is ambiguous. Germline lookup yields CDR1 MNHEY and CDR2 SMNVEV (reference sequence). The V end was cut by 2 bases, the J end by 7 bases, with 9 bases between. The CDR3 runs 14 residues. CDR3 sequence: CASSLGVWNSPLHF. Here the CDR3 DNA reads TGTGCCAGCAGTTTAGGGGTGTGGAATTCACCCCTCCACTTT.